This passage covers 25 T cell receptor beta chains from one sample sequenced in a study of CD8 T cells in Susac syndrome. The RNA, about 0.45 to 1 ug, was put through reverse transcription using random hexamers. TCRdb used MiXCR to reprocess the immunoSEQ multiplex PCR reads, holding one entry per CDR3 protein. This table holds more than 100,000 distinct CDR3 sequences, 80% found once. Sequencing used CD8+ T cells from PBMCs. The source of these receptors is a human donor with multiple sclerosis.

V is TRBV5-1 and J is TRBJ2-3; D is possibly TRBD2 (7 bases). The length of the CDR3 is 13 residues. Trimming left V 3 bases short and J 6 bases short, with 11 bases between. In germline, CDR1 is SGHRS, CDR2 YFSETQ. The CDR3 DNA follows: TGCGCCAGCAGCTCCCGGGGGGCGGATACGCAGTATTTT. It codes for CASSSRGADTQYF.

This chain joins TRBV4-1 and TRBJ1-5, with D tentatively TRBD1 (6 bases). The V end lost 2 bases, the J end lost 6 bases, and 14 bases lay between the germline ends. Looked up from germline, CDR1 is MGHRA and CDR2 is YSYEKL. The CDR3 has 15 residues. CDR3 region: CASSQFGGGGQPQHF. The CDR3 DNA sequence: TGCGCCAGCAGCCAATTCGGTGGAGGGGGTCAGCCCCAGCATTTT.

This clonotype was counted a few times. CDR3 amino acids: CASSLSGDQPQHF. The CDR3, as DNA: TGTGCCAGCAGCTTGTCCGGAGATCAGCCCCAGCATTTT. The chain uses TRBV11-2 and TRBJ1-5; D uncertain. V dropped 3 bases and J dropped 5 bases, with 8 bases sitting between them. Per germline, CDR1 SGHAT and CDR2 FQNNGV. The CDR3 has 13 residues.

This clonotype was seen a few times. The chain carries TRBV6-1 and TRBJ2-1; perhaps TRBD1 as D (5 bases). Germline V lookup: CDR1 MNHNS, CDR2 SASEGT. This CDR3 is built from 13 residues. The V gene lost 7 bases and the J gene lost 8 bases, with 15 bases spanning the gap. This CDR3 reads CASNEGRVDEQFF. CDR3 bases: TGTGCCAGCAACGAAGGCAGGGTAGATGAGCAGTTCTTC.

The V call is TRBV28, the J call TRBJ1-5; D is perhaps TRBD1 (5 bases). This CDR3 has 13 residues. Germline loops: CDR1 MDHEN, CDR2 SYDVKM. V lost 5 bases and J 7 bases, leaving 12 bases between the germline ends. The CDR3 is CASSPRGDQPQHF. CDR3 DNA: TGTGCCAGCAGTCCCCGGGGGGACCAGCCCCAGCATTTT.

The table lists this clonotype with a count of one. The chain uses TRBV13 and TRBJ2-7, with 11 nucleotides matching TRBD1. V shed 3 bases and J 0 bases; nucleotides not matched to a gene: 7. The CDR3 runs 17 residues. The germline gives CDR1 PRHDT, CDR2 FYEKMQ (reference sequence). In DNA, the CDR3 is TGTGCCAGCAGCTTGGTAGGACAGGGGGCGAGCTCCTACGAGCAGTACTTC. Its protein is CASSLVGQGASSYEQYF.

The chain is built from TRBV4-2 and TRBJ2-3; D is undetermined. Per the germline V gene, CDR1 is LGHNA and CDR2 is YNFKEQ. V lost 5 bases to trimming and J lost 2 bases, with 8 bases between them. The CDR3 spans 13 residues. CDR3 protein: CASSERDTDTQYF. The DNA of the CDR3 is TGTGCCAGCAGCGAAAGGGACACAGATACGCAGTATTTT.

This rearrangement joins TRBV2 to TRBJ1-1; D gene ambiguous. This CDR3 has 13 amino acids. Germline V CDR1 and CDR2: SNHLY, FYNNEI. Trimming removed 0 bases at V and 8 bases at J, with 10 bases between. For the CDR3, the DNA is TGTGCCAGCAGTGAAGCCCCTACCTACGAAGCTTTCTTT. Protein product: CASSEAPTYEAFF. Combining the CDR3 with reference TRBV2 and TRBJ1-1 gives the whole variable domain EPEVTQTPSHQVTQMGQEVILRCVPISNHLYFYWYRQILGQKVEFLVSFYNNEISEKSEIFDDQFSVERPDGSNFTLKIRSTKLEDSAMYFCASSEAPTYEAFFGQGTRLTVV.

This chain uses TRBV19 with TRBJ1-5, with D possibly being TRBD1 (6 bases). Germline CDR1 LNHDA, CDR2 SQIVND (reference sequence). This CDR3 comprises 14 residues. Trimming cost V 10 bases and J 7 bases, with 20 bases left between them. The CDR3 DNA is TGTGCCACCCTGAAGTGGGGGGCAGGGCAGCCCCAGCATTTT. Translating gives CATLKWGAGQPQHF.

This clonotype has a handful of counts. The CDR3 region is CASSAGDYSYEQYF. Here the CDR3 DNA reads TGTGCCAGCAGTGCCGGGGACTATTCCTACGAGCAGTACTTC. The V and J genes are TRBV6-1 and TRBJ2-7; 7 bases align to TRBD2. Germline V gene lookup returns CDR1 MNHNS and CDR2 SASEGT. V shed 4 bases, J shed 1 base, and the junction held 4 bases outside the gene matches. The CDR3 has 14 residues.

The chain has TRBV5-1 and TRBJ1-1; D is uncertain. The germline CDR1 and CDR2 sequences are SGHRS and YFSETQ. V was pared by 1 base and J by 4 bases, with 11 bases between. CDR3 length: 14 residues. For the CDR3, the DNA is TGCGCCAGCAGCTTGTATACGCGGGGCACTGAAGCTTTCTTT. It specifies CASSLYTRGTEAFF.

The chain couples TRBV12-3 or TRBV12-4 to TRBJ1-1, with D unclear. The CDR3 runs 14 residues. V was cut by 9 bases and J by 3 bases, with 17 bases left in between. CDR3 in amino acids: CASSSARRDTEAFF. CDR3 DNA: TGTGCCAGTTCAAGCGCAAGGAGGGACACTGAAGCTTTCTTT.

The chain links TRBV5-1 to TRBJ2-1, with a weak D call TRBD2 (6 bases). The CDR3 runs to 17 residues. The V end was cut by 1 base, the J end by 3 bases, with 17 bases between. Germline V gives CDR1 SGHRS, CDR2 YFSETQ. This CDR3 reads CASSLYARGANYNEQFF. The CDR3 nucleotides read TGCGCCAGCAGCTTGTACGCGCGGGGAGCCAACTACAATGAGCAGTTCTTC.

This clonotype occurred a few times. The chain carries TRBV6-1 and TRBJ2-5; the D gene is possibly TRBD1 (5 bases). The CDR3 sequence is 12 residues long. Trimming cost V 10 bases and J 8 bases, with 17 bases left between them. CDR1 is MNHNS, CDR2 SASEGT, per germline. DNA of the CDR3: TGTGCCACCGACGGACAAACAAAAACCCAGTACTTC. This gives the protein CATDGQTKTQYF.

The chain combines TRBV7-2 with TRBJ1-1, with TRBD1 matching over 9 bases. V lost 4 bases, J lost 6 bases, and 9 bases stayed unmatched. The CDR3 consists of 15 residues. Per germline, CDR1 SGHTA and CDR2 FQGNSA. This CDR3 is CASSSPTGGEPEAFF. CDR3 DNA: TGTGCCAGCAGCTCACCGACAGGGGGGGAACCTGAAGCTTTCTTT.

The gene calls are TRBV5-1 and TRBJ1-1, with a tentative D call TRBD1 (5 bases). Trimming took 4 bases from V and 6 from J, leaving 19 bases between them. The germline V gene has CDR1 SGHRS and CDR2 YFSETQ. This CDR3 has 15 amino acids. CDR3: CASSTIAGGAPEAFF. CDR3 bases: TGCGCCAGCAGCACCATAGCGGGCGGGGCCCCTGAAGCTTTCTTT.

V gene TRBV27 combines with J gene TRBJ2-1, with D uncertain. V was cut by 0 bases and J by 4 bases, with 13 bases left in between. Germline V lookup: CDR1 MNHEY, CDR2 SMNVEV (reference sequence). The CDR3 covers 16 residues. The chain's CDR3 is CASSLSGQLNYNEQFF. The CDR3 coding sequence is TGTGCCAGCAGTTTATCTGGTCAGCTTAATTACAATGAGCAGTTCTTC.

V usage is TRBV7-9 and J usage is TRBJ1-4, with D tentatively TRBD1 (5 bases). This CDR3 comprises 16 residues. Germline CDR1 is SEHNR and CDR2 is FQNEAQ (reference sequence). Trimming removed 2 bases from V and 6 bases from J, with 16 bases in between. As DNA, the CDR3 is TGTGCCAGCAGCTTAAGAGATGGAGGCAGGGATGAAAAACTGTTTTTT. Amino acids: CASSLRDGGRDEKLFF.

V usage is TRBV6-2 or TRBV6-3 and J usage is TRBJ1-2; D unresolved. The CDR3 extends over 13 amino acids. V was clipped by 4 bases and J by 4 bases, with 10 bases between them. The germline gives CDR1 MNHEY, CDR2 SVGEGT. The chain's CDR3 is CASSSLLSYGYTF. The CDR3 bases are TGTGCCAGCAGTTCATTACTTAGCTATGGCTACACCTTC.

The J gene is TRBJ1-1, the V gene TRBV4-1, with TRBD1 identical over 10 bases. Germline V lookup: CDR1 MGHRA, CDR2 YSYEKL. The length of the CDR3 is 12 residues. Unmatched junction bases numbered 1, after V lost 8 bases and J lost 4 bases. The CDR3 nucleotides read TGCGCCAGCGGACAGGGGGTCACTGAAGCTTTCTTT. This sequence encodes CASGQGVTEAFF.

The chain combines TRBV5-4 with TRBJ1-5, with 7 nucleotides matching TRBD1. Trimming at V came to 2 bases and at J to 7 bases, leaving 6 bases not matched to a gene. This CDR3 comprises 14 residues. CDR1 is SGHNT, CDR2 YYREEE, per germline (reference sequence). For the CDR3, the DNA is TGTGCCAGCAGCTTTCAAGGGGGCGGGCAGCCCCAGCATTTT. Translation: CASSFQGGGQPQHF.

CDR3 sequence: CAWRRNTEAFF. The CDR3 coding sequence is TGTGCCTGGAGGAGGAACACTGAAGCTTTCTTT. The chain uses TRBV30 and TRBJ1-1; D unclear. In germline, CDR1 is GTSNPN, CDR2 SVGIG (reference sequence). V lost 3 bases and J 1 base, leaving 3 bases between the germline ends. This CDR3 has 11 residues. The full variable domain, completed using reference TRBV30 and TRBJ1-1, is SQTIHQWPATLVQPVGSPLSLECTVEGTSNPNLYWYRQAAGRGLQLLFYSVGIGQISSEVPQNLSASRPQDRQFILSSKKLLLSDSGFYLCAWRRNTEAFFGQGTRLTVV.

The chain employs TRBV20-1 and TRBJ2-1; possibly TRBD2 for D (5 bases). The CDR3 totals 13 residues. Trimming removed 3 bases from V and 9 bases from J, with 15 bases in between. CDR1 is DFQATT and CDR2 is SNEGSKA in the germline V gene (reference sequence). CDR3 DNA sequence: TGCAGTGCTAGGGCTACTAGACCCGGTGAGCAGTTCTTC. It encodes CSARATRPGEQFF.

The CDR3 region is CATSGVNTGELFF. CDR3 coding DNA: TGTGCCACCAGTGGGGTTAACACCGGGGAGCTGTTTTTT. The chain employs TRBV24-1 and TRBJ2-2; D gene unclear. Between the trimmed V and J ends, which lost 5 bases and 2 bases, there was a span of 5 bases. CDR1 and CDR2 from the germline V gene are KGHDR and SFDVKD. The CDR3 consists of 13 residues.

This clonotype was observed once. The rearrangement joins TRBV27 to TRBJ1-2, with D possibly TRBD1 on 5 matching bases. Germline CDR1 MNHEY, CDR2 SMNVEV (reference sequence). Between the trimmed V and J ends, which lost 8 bases and 5 bases, there was a span of 12 bases. CDR3 length equals 12 residues. The CDR3 DNA reads TGTGCCAGCGGGGAGCAGGGATATGGCTACACCTTC. Translation: CASGEQGYGYTF.